This T cell receptor beta chain appears in the sequencing data of a study of beta chain features in type 1 diabetes. Only a few counts were recorded for this clone. What was sequenced were expressed TCRB transcripts, since all of the isolated RNA had been reverse transcribed. The protocol was immunoSEQ multiplex PCR, while the TCRdb copy is restricted to in-frame clones and leaves out a portion. The sample carries a few hundred thousand clones, approximately 15% recorded once. The CDR3 has 13 amino acids. V was clipped by 4 bases and J by 2 bases, with 12 bases between them. The germline V gene encodes CDR1 SQVTM and CDR2 ANQGSEA.

J is TRBJ2-7 and V is TRBV29-1; tentative D call: TRBD2 (5 bases). The TCR sequence derives from a woman between 18 and 30 years old in good health. Sequencing was performed on naive CD4+ T cells from blood. Here the CDR3 DNA reads TGCAGCGTTGGTGAGGACTCGACCTACGAGCAGTACTTC. Its protein product is CSVGEDSTYEQYF.